A selection of T cell receptor beta chains follows, all from one sample in a study of beta chain features in type 1 diabetes. Clones were read by immunoSEQ multiplex PCR, and TCRdb kept only the in-frame ones, dropping some. The sample records approximately 150,000 clones, roughly 60% being singletons. The sequenced sample consisted of naive CD4+ T cells from blood. The receptors were sampled from a man aged 25-45 years with type 1 diabetes. The CDR3 runs from the conserved cysteine through the conserved F or W. D genes are given only for firm matches. Only some rows state a clone size, as once, few, many or a class for expanded clones.

V,J,size,D,DNA,CDR3
TRBV6-6,TRBJ1-4,NA,NA,TGTGCCAGCAGCTTTACAGGGAGTAGTGAAAAACTGTTTTTT,CASSFTGSSEKLFF
TRBV28,TRBJ2-7,NA,TRBD2,TGTGCCAGCAGTTTTCTGCTAGCGGGGTCTCATGAGCAGTACTTC,CASSFLLAGSHEQYF
TRBV23-1,TRBJ2-5,few,NA,TGCGCCAGCAGTCAATCACACGACACCGAGACCCAGTACTTC,CASSQSHDTETQYF
TRBV7-2,TRBJ2-3,NA,TRBD2,TGTGCCAGCAGCCCGGGGGGGGGCACAGATACGCAGTATTTT,CASSPGGGTDTQYF
TRBV9,TRBJ2-5,NA,NA,TGTGCCAGCAGCGCCCGAGGCTACCAAGAGACCCAGTACTTC,CASSARGYQETQYF
TRBV11-2,TRBJ2-5,NA,TRBD2,TGTGCCAGCAGCTTAGGTACCGGCGGGGGGGCCAGAGAGACCCAGTACTTC,CASSLGTGGGARETQYF
TRBV29-1,TRBJ2-5,few,TRBD1,TGCAGCTTGGACAGGGGAGAGACCCAGTACTTC,CSLDRGETQYF
TRBV13,TRBJ1-1,NA,NA,TGTGCCAGCAGCTTAGGAGGGGACACTGAAGCTTTCTTT,CASSLGGDTEAFF
TRBV5-1,TRBJ2-7,NA,NA,TGCGCCAGCAGTATGCGGGACAGCTCCTACGAGCAGTACTTC,CASSMRDSSYEQYF
TRBV7-2,TRBJ2-3,NA,TRBD1,TGTGCCAGCAGCTCCACCCTCACAGGGGCAGATACGCAGTATTTT,CASSSTLTGADTQYF
TRBV28,TRBJ2-3,NA,TRBD2,TGTGCCAGCAATAAGCGGGGGGCAACTACGCAGTATTTT,CASNKRGATTQYF
TRBV11-2,TRBJ2-5,NA,NA,TGTGCCAGCAGCTTAGCCGGGAACCAAGAGACCCAGTACTTC,CASSLAGNQETQYF
TRBV29-1,TRBJ1-2,NA,NA,TGCAGCGTTGATGAACCCTACACCTTC,CSVDEPYTF
TRBV4-1,TRBJ1-4,NA,NA,TGCGCCAGCAGCGTTCTCAAGACAACAGCAACTAATGAAAAACTGTTTTTT,CASSVLKTTATNEKLFF
TRBV5-6,TRBJ2-1,once,TRBD2,TGTGCCAGCAGCCCGGGACTAGCGGGGGTATATGAGCAGTTCTTC,CASSPGLAGVYEQFF
TRBV7-7,TRBJ2-5,NA,TRBD2,TGTGCCAGCAGCCCTGGACTAGCGGGGCCCCAAGAGACCCAGTACTTC,CASSPGLAGPQETQYF
TRBV4-3,TRBJ2-3,NA,NA,TGCGCCAGCAGCCAGGTGACAGCTAGCACAGATACGCAGTATTTT,CASSQVTASTDTQYF
TRBV18,TRBJ2-7,NA,NA,TGTGCCAGCTCACCATCCAGGCAAATTTTCCAGTACTTC,CASSPSRQIFQYF
TRBV29-1,TRBJ2-2,NA,TRBD1,TGCAGCGCCGAAAACAGGGGCGCCAACACCGGGGAGCTGTTTTTT,CSAENRGANTGELFF
TRBV29-1,TRBJ2-7,NA,NA,TGCAGCGTTGAAGGAGAACTAGGGTCGGTATCCGAGCAGTACTTC,CSVEGELGSVSEQYF
TRBV4-3,TRBJ2-5,NA,NA,TGCGCCAGCAGCCTTGACGGGGAGACCCAGTACTTC,CASSLDGETQYF
TRBV20-1,TRBJ2-6,NA,NA,TGCAGTGCTGCAGGGGCCAACGTCCTGACTTTC,CSAAGANVLTF
TRBV20-1,TRBJ1-2,NA,NA,TGCAGTGGTAACGTAAACTATGGCTACACCTTC,CSGNVNYGYTF
TRBV4-3,TRBJ2-6,few,NA,TGCGCCAGCAGCCAAGATAGGACAGCAGGGGCCAACGTCCTGACTTTC,CASSQDRTAGANVLTF
TRBV7-8,TRBJ1-1,NA,NA,TGTGCCAGCAGCCTACGGCGCACTGAAGCTTTCTTT,CASSLRRTEAFF
TRBV7-2,TRBJ2-5,NA,NA,TGTGCCAGCAGCCGAGAGACAGGTCGGGAGACCCAGTACTTC,CASSRETGRETQYF
TRBV23-1,TRBJ1-1,NA,NA,TGCGCCAGCAGTCAAATAGACGGGTTTGAAGCTTTCTTT,CASSQIDGFEAFF
TRBV6-6,TRBJ2-5,NA,TRBD1,TGTGCCAGCAGGGACAGGGTGGGAGAGACCCAGTACTTC,CASRDRVGETQYF
TRBV7-2,TRBJ2-3,NA,NA,TGTGCCAGCAGCTTAGTCGTTAGCGGTACAGATACGCAGTATTTT,CASSLVVSGTDTQYF
TRBV29-1,TRBJ1-5,few,NA,TGCAGCGTTGTAGGGAGCAGCAATCAGCCCCAGCATTTT,CSVVGSSNQPQHF
TRBV6-6,TRBJ1-4,NA,NA,TGTGCCAGCAGCACGACAGAGAATGAAAAACTGTTTTTT,CASSTTENEKLFF
TRBV28,TRBJ1-3,few,NA,TGTGCCAGCACCCTGCACTCTGGAAACACCATATATTTT,CASTLHSGNTIYF
TRBV4-1,TRBJ2-5,NA,NA,TGCGCCAGCAGCCAAGAAAGGGGGGGGGCTCAAGAGACCCAGTACTTC,CASSQERGGAQETQYF
TRBV18,TRBJ2-5,few,TRBD2,TGTGCCAGCTCACCACAACTAGCGGGTGGAGAGACCCAGTACTTC,CASSPQLAGGETQYF
TRBV10-3,TRBJ2-7,few,TRBD1,TGTGCCAATGGACAGGGGGGTTCTTACGAGCAGTACTTC,CANGQGGSYEQYF
TRBV7-9,TRBJ2-7,NA,NA,TGTGCCAGCAGCCAAGGGCGCGAGCAGTACTTC,CASSQGREQYF
TRBV5-6,TRBJ2-3,NA,NA,TGTGCCAGCAGCCATAGAAGGGGCACAGATACGCAGTATTTT,CASSHRRGTDTQYF
TRBV7-9,TRBJ2-7,NA,TRBD1,TGTGCCAGCAGCCCCCGACAGGGGAAAACCTACGAGCAGTACTTC,CASSPRQGKTYEQYF
TRBV25-1,TRBJ1-5,NA,NA,TGTGCCAGCAGTGAAGGGGGCTGGGGCGCGAACAATCAGCCCCAGCATTTT,CASSEGGWGANNQPQHF
TRBV7-2,TRBJ2-7,NA,NA,TGTGCCAGCAGCTTAGGTCACTCCTACGAGCAGTACTTC,CASSLGHSYEQYF